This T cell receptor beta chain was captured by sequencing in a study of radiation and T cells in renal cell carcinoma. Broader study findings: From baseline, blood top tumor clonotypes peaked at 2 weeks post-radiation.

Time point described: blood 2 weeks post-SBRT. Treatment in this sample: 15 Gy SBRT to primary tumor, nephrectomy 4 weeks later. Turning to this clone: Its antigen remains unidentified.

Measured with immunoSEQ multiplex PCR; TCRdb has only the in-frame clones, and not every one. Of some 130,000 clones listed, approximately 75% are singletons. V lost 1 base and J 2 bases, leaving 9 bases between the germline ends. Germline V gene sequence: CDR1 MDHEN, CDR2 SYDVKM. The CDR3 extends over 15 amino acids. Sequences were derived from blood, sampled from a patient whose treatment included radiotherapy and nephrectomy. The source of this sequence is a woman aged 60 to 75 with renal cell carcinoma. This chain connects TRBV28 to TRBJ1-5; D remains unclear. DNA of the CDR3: TGTGCCAGCAGTTTATTCGCCACCGGCAATCAGCCCCAGCATTTT. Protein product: CASSLFATGNQPQHF.